The 21 T cell receptor beta chains in this list originate from one sample, sequenced in a study of blood T cell repertoires in COVID-19. The method was immunoSEQ multiplex PCR; TCRdb's version includes in-frame clones alone and lacks a portion of them. The repertoire includes some 200,000 clones, roughly 94% of them detected once, and roughly 0.76% sits in the top ten. The sample was peripheral blood. These receptors all stem from a man aged 30 to 39 with COVID-19, enrolled during active disease.

The chain is built from TRBV27 and TRBJ2-7; no reliable D call. The CDR3 spans 11 residues. Germline-derived CDR1 and CDR2 are MNHEY and SMNVEV (reference sequence). V lost 6 bases to trimming and J lost 3 bases, with 6 bases between them. The CDR3 region has the DNA TGTGCCAGCAGAGACATCTACGAGCAGTACTTC. Amino acid sequence: CASRDIYEQYF.

The CDR3 here is CATHDRGTTEAFF. In DNA, the CDR3 is TGTGCCACCCATGACAGGGGGACCACTGAAGCTTTCTTT. The V and J genes are TRBV6-5 and TRBJ1-1, with 9 bases that match TRBD1. With V trimmed by 10 bases and J by 4 bases, 7 bases remained unmatched. The CDR3 is 13 residues long. The germline V gene encodes CDR1 MNHEY and CDR2 SVGAGI.

The rearrangement links TRBV5-6 to TRBJ2-1, with 9 nucleotides matching TRBD1. This CDR3 spans 14 amino acids. The germline gives CDR1 SGHDT, CDR2 YYEEEE. V lost 10 bases, J lost 8 bases, and 13 bases stayed unmatched. This CDR3 is CASGGDRVYHEQFF. The CDR3, as DNA: TGTGCCTCTGGCGGGGACAGGGTTTACCATGAGCAGTTCTTC.

Note on this clone: Other nucleotide sequences from this sample produce the same CDR3. V is TRBV6-5 and J is TRBJ1-2; D unclear. The CDR3 length is 12 residues. Germline lookup yields CDR1 MNHEY and CDR2 SVGAGI. Trimming removed 6 bases at V and 5 bases at J, with 10 bases between. The CDR3: CASSRTGYGYTF. CDR3 in DNA: TGTGCCAGCAGCCGGACGGGATATGGCTACACCTTC.

The chain's CDR3 is CASSVRSNEKLFF. The CDR3 DNA reads TGTGCCAGCAGTGTTAGGAGCAATGAAAAACTGTTTTTT. The rearrangement links TRBV2 to TRBJ1-4; D gene ambiguous. Per germline, CDR1 SNHLY and CDR2 FYNNEI. Between the trimmed V and J ends, which lost 4 bases and 5 bases, there was a span of 8 bases. The CDR3 has 13 residues.

The rearrangement links TRBV13 to TRBJ2-1; TRBD2 is a possible D gene (6 bases). V was pared by 5 bases and J by 6 bases, with 11 bases between. Germline V lookup: CDR1 PRHDT, CDR2 FYEKMQ (reference sequence). This CDR3 spans 13 amino acids. The chain's CDR3 is CASSRPGVNEQFF. CDR3 coding DNA: TGTGCCAGCAGCCGCCCGGGGGTCAATGAGCAGTTCTTC.

The chain links TRBV27 to TRBJ2-5; 9 bases map to TRBD2. CDR3 size: 15 residues. Germline-derived CDR1 and CDR2 are MNHEY and SMNVEV (reference sequence). The junction had 6 bases not matched to a gene; V was cut back by 6 bases and J by 1 base. As DNA, the CDR3 is TGTGCCAGCAGCTCCCCGGGACTAGCCCAAGAGACCCAGTACTTC. This gives the protein CASSSPGLAQETQYF.

This clone occurred once. This chain links TRBV10-2 with TRBJ1-1; D unresolved. Trimming removed 6 bases at V and 1 base at J, with 3 bases between. The CDR3 totals 11 residues. Per the germline V gene, CDR1 is WSHSY and CDR2 is SAAADI. As DNA, the CDR3 is TGCGCCAGCAGCGGGAACACTGAAGCTTTCTTT. Its translation: CASSGNTEAFF.

This chain uses TRBV25-1 with TRBJ2-3; 7 nucleotides line up with TRBD1. The CDR3 contains 14 residues. Germline CDR1 is MGHDK and CDR2 is SYGVNS. Trimming took 2 bases from V and 7 from J; bases not matched to a gene: 6. The CDR3 is CASSEPGQINTQYF. The CDR3 bases are TGTGCCAGCAGTGAACCGGGACAGATAAATACGCAGTATTTT.

The CDR3 nucleotides read TGTGCCAGCAGTAACAGTAACTCTGGAAACACCATATATTTT. Its protein is CASSNSNSGNTIYF. The chain joins TRBV2 to TRBJ1-3; D remains unclear. V was shortened by 5 bases and J by 0 bases, with 8 bases between the two germline ends. The CDR3 has 14 residues. CDR1 and CDR2 from the germline V gene are SNHLY and FYNNEI.

This rearrangement joins TRBV24-1 to TRBJ2-1; 10 nucleotides line up with TRBD1. Losses at the gene ends were 2 bases for V and 9 bases for J; bases not matched to a gene: 15. Germline V gene sequence: CDR1 KGHDR, CDR2 SFDVKD. The CDR3 spans 18 residues. In DNA, the CDR3 is TGTGCCACCAGTGATTACCCCCCGGGACAGGGGACCGGTAGTGAGCAGTTCTTC. This codes for CATSDYPPGQGTGSEQFF.

The chain combines TRBV30 with TRBJ2-7; 10 positions match TRBD2. The CDR3 contains 12 residues. V lost 5 bases and J lost 4; bases outside the gene matches: 2. CDR1 and CDR2 from the germline V gene are GTSNPN and SVGIG (reference sequence). In DNA, the CDR3 is TGTGCCTGGGAGACTAGCGGGTACGAGCAGTACTTC. It is translated as CAWETSGYEQYF.

This chain links TRBV5-1 with TRBJ2-1; 12 bases line up with TRBD2. The germline V gene has CDR1 SGHRS and CDR2 YFSETQ. The V and J ends lost 0 bases and 8 bases, in that order; junction bases with no gene match: 9. This CDR3 is 17 amino acids long. The CDR3, as DNA: TGCGCCAGCAGCTTGGCCCGCGGGGCTAGCGGGGGGGATGAGCAGTTCTTC. It translates to CASSLARGASGGDEQFF.

The gene calls are TRBV6-4 and TRBJ2-5; 11 bases align to TRBD2. Germline CDR1 MRHNA, CDR2 SNTAGT. The CDR3 extends over 15 amino acids. J gave up 5 bases and V 6 bases, and 8 bases lay outside the gene matches. The CDR3 nucleotides read TGTGCCAGCAGCGAATTAGCGGGGGGGCTTGAGACCCAGTACTTC. As protein: CASSELAGGLETQYF.

The V gene is TRBV19, the J gene TRBJ1-4; the match to TRBD1 covers 9 bases. This CDR3 is 12 amino acids long. V trimming: 10 bases; J trimming: 7 bases; junction bases outside the gene matches: 4. The germline gives CDR1 LNHDA, CDR2 SQIVND (reference sequence). CDR3 residues: CATGQGSEKLFF. The CDR3 DNA reads as TGTGCCACCGGACAGGGGAGTGAAAAACTGTTTTTT.

The chain couples TRBV7-9 to TRBJ2-1, with D perhaps TRBD2 (6 bases). The length of the CDR3 is 18 residues. V was clipped by 3 bases and J by 2 bases, with 20 bases between them. Germline V lookup: CDR1 SEHNR, CDR2 FQNEAQ (reference sequence). The CDR3 DNA reads TGTGCCAGCAGCTTTTCGTTAACGCGGGGCCTTACCTACAATGAGCAGTTCTTC. Its translation is CASSFSLTRGLTYNEQFF.

The chain employs TRBV6-2 or TRBV6-3 and TRBJ1-1; 9 positions match TRBD1. This CDR3 has 17 residues. The germline CDR1 and CDR2 sequences are MNHEY and SVGEGT. V lost 6 bases to trimming and J lost 3 bases; unmatched junction nucleotides: 14. CDR3 loop: CASSRSRDRAEHTEAFF. The DNA for the CDR3 is TGTGCCAGCAGCCGCAGTAGGGACAGGGCCGAACACACTGAAGCTTTCTTT.

The rearrangement links TRBV10-3 to TRBJ1-2, with D unresolved. This CDR3 is 13 amino acids long. Trimming removed 2 bases from V and 2 bases from J, with 6 bases in between. Germline V gene sequence: CDR1 ENHRY, CDR2 SYGVKD. CDR3 sequence: CAISESGNYGYTF. CDR3 coding DNA: TGTGCCATCAGTGAGAGCGGGAACTATGGCTACACCTTC.

As DNA, the CDR3 is TGTGCCAGCAGTTCCATTTTAGCGGGACTCCCCAGGGGTGAGCAGTTCTTC. It is translated as CASSSILAGLPRGEQFF. The genes are TRBV27 and TRBJ2-1; 8 positions agree with TRBD2. The CDR3 is 17 amino acids. V shed 4 bases and J 9 bases; nucleotides not matched to a gene: 17. Germline loops: CDR1 MNHEY, CDR2 SMNVEV (reference sequence).

This chain uses TRBV5-6 with TRBJ1-2; TRBD1 might be the D (6 bases). Per germline, CDR1 SGHDT and CDR2 YYEEEE. The CDR3 is 15 residues long. V gave up 2 bases and J gave up 1 base, with 12 bases separating them. CDR3: CASSFGTLVNYGYTF. In DNA, the CDR3 is TGTGCCAGCAGCTTCGGGACATTAGTTAACTATGGCTACACCTTC.

The chain links TRBV14 to TRBJ1-2; maybe TRBD1 (5 bases). The V end was cut by 1 base, the J end by 4 bases, with 13 bases between. Germline V gene data show CDR1 as SGHDN and CDR2 as FVKESK. CDR3 length: 15 amino acids. The CDR3 reads CASSQGQPGFYGYTF. The CDR3, as DNA: TGTGCCAGCAGCCAAGGACAGCCAGGCTTCTATGGCTACACCTTC.